One sample yielded the 25 T cell receptor beta chains listed below, sequenced in a study of T-cell reconstitution after alpha-beta-depleted transplantation in children. Preparing the TCRbeta library involved the use of unique molecular identifiers. TCRdb passed the PCR reads through MiXCR, listing each CDR3 protein once. The sample has some 530,000 distinct CDR3 sequences, around 13% seen once. The sequencing here drew on PBMCs from the stem cell graft donor, taken from the stem cell graft. The receptors stem from a human donor who donated a stem cell graft to a child with combined immunodeficiency.

This clonotype appeared a few times. Sequence at one end of the junction differs from germline and may be a read error. The rearrangement links TRBV12-3 or TRBV12-4 to TRBJ2-1; 8 bases align to TRBD2. CDR3 size: 14 residues. This chain's CDR3 is CASNLRGGDNEQFF. The CDR3 bases are TGTGCCAGCAATTTACGGGGGGGGGACAATGAGCAGTTCTTC.

CDR3 amino acids: CAISARDRPYEQYF. The DNA for the CDR3 is TGTGCCATCAGTGCCCGGGACAGGCCCTACGAGCAGTACTTC. The genes are TRBV10-3 and TRBJ2-7; TRBD1 matches 8 bases. This CDR3 is built from 14 residues. V lost 4 bases to trimming and J lost 2 bases; unmatched junction nucleotides: 4. The germline V gene encodes CDR1 ENHRY and CDR2 SYGVKD.

This clonotype was counted a few times. V gene TRBV12-3 or TRBV12-4 combines with J gene TRBJ2-3, with 7 nucleotides matching TRBD1. V shed 11 bases, J shed 6 bases, and the junction held 11 bases outside the gene matches. This CDR3 contains 13 residues. CDR3 amino acids: CASAQGDSDTQYF. DNA for the CDR3: TGTGCCTCGGCGCAGGGGGATTCGGATACGCAGTATTTT.

The V and J genes are TRBV5-1 and TRBJ2-7; 9 bases line up with TRBD1. Germline CDR1 SGHRS, CDR2 YFSETQ. The CDR3 covers 15 residues. Trimming at V came to 0 bases and at J to 3 bases, leaving 4 bases not matched to a gene. CDR3 DNA sequence: TGCGCCAGCAGCTTGGGAGGGACAGGGAACTACGAGCAGTACTTC. Amino acids: CASSLGGTGNYEQYF.

The chain links TRBV20-1 to TRBJ2-5, with D possibly TRBD1 on 6 matching bases. V gave up 4 bases and J gave up 2 bases, with 14 bases separating them. The CDR3 loop spans 14 amino acids. CDR1 and CDR2 from the germline V gene are DFQATT and SNEGSKA (reference sequence). The CDR3 DNA reads TGCAGTGCTAAGTCCGGACAGCAACAAGAGACCCAGTACTTC. It yields the protein CSAKSGQQQETQYF.

This clonotype was found many times. V usage is TRBV7-2 and J usage is TRBJ2-2; D call uncertain. CDR3 length: 13 amino acids. Trimming cost V 0 bases and J 6 bases, with 5 bases left between them. Germline V gene data show CDR1 as SGHTA and CDR2 as FQGNSA. The CDR3 loop reads CASSLAGSGELFF. As DNA, the CDR3 is TGTGCCAGCAGCTTAGCCGGGTCCGGGGAGCTGTTTTTT.

The table lists this clonotype with many counts. The chain combines TRBV21-1 with TRBJ2-7; TRBD1 is taken as the D call from the table, unchecked against the DNA. TRBV21-1 is assigned pseudogene status. The CDR3 sequence is 15 residues long. CDR3 protein: CASSPTGGSSYEQYF. CDR3 sequence (DNA): TGTGCCAGCAGTCCTACGGGGGGGAGCTCCTACGAGCAGTACTTC.

This clonotype was observed many times. The CDR3 sequence: CSAPLLADPIEQYF. The CDR3 DNA is TGCAGTGCGCCACTACTAGCGGACCCTATAGAGCAGTACTTC. This chain connects TRBV20-1 to TRBJ2-7; the match to TRBD2 covers 8 bases. Germline trimming cut 6 bases from V and 7 bases from J; bases unmatched to any gene: 14. Germline values: CDR1 DFQATT, CDR2 SNEGSKA (reference sequence). The CDR3 contains 14 residues.

The chain uses TRBV6-1 and TRBJ1-2; 7 bases are a match to TRBD1. With 7 bases clipped from V and 3 bases from J, the junction kept 14 bases outside the gene matches. Germline V gives CDR1 MNHNS, CDR2 SASEGT. The CDR3 loop spans 16 amino acids. CDR3: CASTWGGGALDYGYTF. CDR3 nucleotide sequence: TGTGCCAGCACCTGGGGAGGGGGCGCATTGGACTATGGCTACACCTTC.

V usage is TRBV19 and J usage is TRBJ2-5; unclear D gene. Trimming shortened V by 1 base and J by 5 bases, and 11 bases separated the two germline ends. The V gene's germline CDR1 is LNHDA and CDR2 SQIVND (reference sequence). The CDR3 totals 14 residues. CDR3 in DNA: TGTGCCAGTAGTATAGCTTCTCGGATGGAGACCCAGTACTTC. Its translation: CASSIASRMETQYF.

V is TRBV29-1 and J is TRBJ2-1; D call uncertain. CDR1 and CDR2 (germline): SQVTM, ANQGSEA. The CDR3 runs 12 residues. V was pared by 8 bases and J by 4 bases, with 12 bases between. Here the CDR3 reads CSPSTLYNEQFF. The CDR3 nucleotides read TGCAGCCCGAGCACACTATACAATGAGCAGTTCTTC.

The chain employs TRBV29-1 and TRBJ2-6; either TRBD1 or TRBD2 may supply D (5 bases each). Trimming stripped 6 bases from V and 6 bases from J, with 6 bases between. Germline assignment: CDR1 SQVTM and CDR2 ANQGSEA. The CDR3 extends over 11 amino acids. The CDR3 coding sequence is TGCAGCGTGGGGGAGGCCAACGTCCTGACTTTC. It codes for CSVGEANVLTF.

The chain couples TRBV11-3 to TRBJ2-7; 8 bases fit TRBD2. Trimming took 0 bases from V and 6 from J; bases not matched to a gene: 7. Germline V CDR1 and CDR2: SGHNT, YENEEA. This CDR3 spans 15 amino acids. The CDR3 nucleotides read TGTGCCAGCAGCTTAGAGCTGGGACTAGTCGTCGAGCAGTACTTC. Translated, it gives CASSLELGLVVEQYF.

V usage is TRBV19 and J usage is TRBJ2-2; a possible D gene is TRBD2 (5 bases). This CDR3 has 14 amino acids. The V gene lost 7 bases and the J gene lost 4 bases, with 13 bases spanning the gap. Germline CDR1 LNHDA, CDR2 SQIVND (reference sequence). CDR3 nucleotides: TGTGCCAGTAAGCGGATGAAGAGCACCGGGGAGCTGTTTTTT. Its protein is CASKRMKSTGELFF.

This clonotype was seen a few times. The chain links TRBV30 to TRBJ2-3; 10 nucleotides line up with TRBD1. The CDR3 extends over 14 amino acids. The trim removed 1 base at V and 4 bases at J, leaving 2 bases unmatched. Per germline, CDR1 GTSNPN and CDR2 SVGIG (reference sequence). In nucleotides, the CDR3 is TGTGCCTGGAGTGGACAGGGGGCCCCAGATACGCAGTATTTT. Translating it yields CAWSGQGAPDTQYF.

Ten or more counts support this clonotype. The chain carries TRBV29-1 and TRBJ2-5; D remains unclear. V lost 1 base and J 2 bases, leaving 11 bases between the germline ends. The CDR3 consists of 14 residues. From germline, CDR1 is SQVTM and CDR2 ANQGSEA. Written as DNA, the CDR3 is TGCAGCGTTGAAGGGGTTCGGCGTCAAGAGACCCAGTACTTC. Translated: CSVEGVRRQETQYF.

There are a few counts of this clonotype. The gene calls are TRBV6-1 and TRBJ1-5; D ambiguous. The V and J ends lost 3 bases and 0 bases respectively, with 12 bases between them. This CDR3 spans 16 amino acids. Germline V gives CDR1 MNHNS, CDR2 SASEGT. CDR3: CASSDDEVYSNQPQHF. The CDR3 DNA reads TGTGCCAGCAGTGATGATGAAGTCTATAGCAATCAGCCCCAGCATTTT.

This clonotype was counted ten times or more. The chain combines TRBV18 with TRBJ2-1, with a weak D call TRBD2 (6 bases). This CDR3 region has 13 residues. Trimming cost V 3 bases and J 8 bases, with 11 bases left between them. The germline V gene has CDR1 KGHSH and CDR2 LQKENI. CDR3 in amino acids: CASSPGGVDEQFF. CDR3 DNA: TGTGCCAGCTCACCGGGAGGTGTCGATGAGCAGTTCTTC.

This clonotype was recorded many times. This rearrangement joins TRBV12-3 or TRBV12-4 to TRBJ2-1; TRBD2 is a possible D gene (7 bases). CDR3 size: 12 residues. V was pared by 6 bases and J by 8 bases, with 11 bases between. The CDR3 region is CASSRGGHEQFF. The CDR3 coding sequence is TGTGCCAGCAGCAGGGGAGGGCATGAGCAGTTCTTC.

The chain recombines TRBV7-3 with TRBJ2-7, with 7 positions matching TRBD2. In germline, CDR1 is SGHTA, CDR2 FQGTGA. CDR3 length: 15 residues. V gave up 5 bases and J gave up 3 bases; unmatched junction bases: 10. CDR3 sequence (DNA): TGTGCCAGCAGCCTCCTTCCCGGGGGGAGCTACGAGCAGTACTTC. Translating gives CASSLLPGGSYEQYF.

This clonotype has just a few counts. This rearrangement joins TRBV24-1 to TRBJ2-4; perhaps D is TRBD1 or TRBD2 (5 bases each). This CDR3 spans 13 amino acids. CDR1 and CDR2 (germline): KGHDR, SFDVKD. The V end was cut by 0 bases, the J end by 13 bases, with 12 bases between. The CDR3 sequence: CATSDLGTGVQYF. In DNA, the CDR3 is TGTGCCACCAGTGATTTGGGGACCGGCGTCCAGTACTTC.

The chain uses TRBV15 and TRBJ2-3, with 7 bases lining up with TRBD1. Looked up from germline, CDR1 is LNHNV and CDR2 is YYDKDF (reference sequence). The CDR3 sequence is 18 residues long. Unmatched junction bases numbered 9, after V lost 0 bases and J lost 0 bases. The CDR3 protein is CATSREAPGTESTDTQYF. CDR3 coding DNA: TGTGCCACCAGCAGAGAAGCGCCCGGGACAGAAAGCACAGATACGCAGTATTTT.

The rearrangement links TRBV5-1 to TRBJ2-5; D call uncertain. The CDR3 is made up of 14 amino acids. V gave up 3 bases and J gave up 3 bases, with 12 bases separating them. Germline loops: CDR1 SGHRS, CDR2 YFSETQ. CDR3 region: CASSSGPIEETQYF. DNA for the CDR3: TGCGCCAGCAGCTCGGGTCCGATTGAAGAGACCCAGTACTTC.

This rearrangement joins TRBV6-6 to TRBJ2-1; tentative D call: TRBD2 (5 bases). V shed 2 bases and J shed 12 bases, with 14 bases lying between them. Germline CDR1 reads MNHNY; CDR2 reads SVGAGI (reference sequence). The CDR3 contains 13 residues. CDR3 nucleotides: TGTGCCAGCAGTTACGTGTCCGGGATCAGGCAGTTCTTC. This sequence encodes CASSYVSGIRQFF.

This clonotype has at least ten counts. The rearrangement uses TRBV24-1 and TRBJ2-3, with TRBD2 identical over 10 bases. The V gene's germline CDR1 is KGHDR and CDR2 SFDVKD. CDR3 size: 18 residues. V was clipped by 3 bases and J by 4 bases; unmatched bases: 12. The CDR3 nucleotides read TGTGCCACCAGTGATCCGTGGACTAGCGGCTTCCGGCCAGATACGCAGTATTTT. Amino acid sequence: CATSDPWTSGFRPDTQYF.